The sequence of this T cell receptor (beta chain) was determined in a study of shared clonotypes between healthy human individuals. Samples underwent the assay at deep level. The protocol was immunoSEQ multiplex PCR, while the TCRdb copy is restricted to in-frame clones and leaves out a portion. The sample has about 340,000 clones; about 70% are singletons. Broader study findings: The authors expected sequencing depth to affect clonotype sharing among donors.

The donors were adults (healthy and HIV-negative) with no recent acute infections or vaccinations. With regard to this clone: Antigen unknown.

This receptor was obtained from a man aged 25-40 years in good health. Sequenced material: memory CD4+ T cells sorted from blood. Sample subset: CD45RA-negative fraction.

CDR3 sequence (DNA): TGTGCCAGCAGCTCGACACGGGCCCCATTCACCTACGAGCAGTACTTC. Translation gives CASSSTRAPFTYEQYF. The rearrangement uses TRBV13 and TRBJ2-7; D not certain. This CDR3 has 16 amino acids. V was pared by 4 bases and J by 2 bases, with 18 bases between. Germline V gives CDR1 PRHDT, CDR2 FYEKMQ (reference sequence).